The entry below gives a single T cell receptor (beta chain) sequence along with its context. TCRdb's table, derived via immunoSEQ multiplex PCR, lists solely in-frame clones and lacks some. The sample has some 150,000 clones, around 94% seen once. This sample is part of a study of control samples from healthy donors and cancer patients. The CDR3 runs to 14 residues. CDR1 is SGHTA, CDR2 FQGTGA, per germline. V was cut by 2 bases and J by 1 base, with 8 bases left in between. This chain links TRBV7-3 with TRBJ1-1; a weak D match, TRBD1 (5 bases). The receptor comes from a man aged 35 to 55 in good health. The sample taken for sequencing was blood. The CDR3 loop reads CASSLSQGNTEAFF. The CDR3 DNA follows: TGTGCCAGCAGCTTATCTCAGGGGAACACTGAAGCTTTCTTT.